This TCR beta chain originates from a study of T cells in Graves' hyperthyroidism and ophthalmopathy. This clonotype has a count of ten or more. Germline values: CDR1 SNHLY, CDR2 FYNNEI. This CDR3 spans 15 amino acids. V was trimmed by 8 bases and J by 0 bases, leaving 16 bases between them. Amplified TCR beta CDR3 regions derived from RNA transcripts. With the HTBI primer set, the TCR CDR3 went through a first round of RT-PCR. TCRdb called the multiplex PCR reads again in MiXCR, with one record for every CDR3 protein. The table records 500,000 to 550,000 distinct CDR3 sequences, 20% of them present only once.

The sequenced sample consisted of blood. The receptor was derived from a man in his forties with Graves' ophthalmopathy. The V call is TRBV2, the J call TRBJ1-1, with D perhaps matching TRBD1 (6 bases). CDR3: CASVIQGTMNTEAFF. CDR3 in DNA: TGTGCCAGCGTAATACAGGGTACAATGAACACTGAAGCTTTCTTT.